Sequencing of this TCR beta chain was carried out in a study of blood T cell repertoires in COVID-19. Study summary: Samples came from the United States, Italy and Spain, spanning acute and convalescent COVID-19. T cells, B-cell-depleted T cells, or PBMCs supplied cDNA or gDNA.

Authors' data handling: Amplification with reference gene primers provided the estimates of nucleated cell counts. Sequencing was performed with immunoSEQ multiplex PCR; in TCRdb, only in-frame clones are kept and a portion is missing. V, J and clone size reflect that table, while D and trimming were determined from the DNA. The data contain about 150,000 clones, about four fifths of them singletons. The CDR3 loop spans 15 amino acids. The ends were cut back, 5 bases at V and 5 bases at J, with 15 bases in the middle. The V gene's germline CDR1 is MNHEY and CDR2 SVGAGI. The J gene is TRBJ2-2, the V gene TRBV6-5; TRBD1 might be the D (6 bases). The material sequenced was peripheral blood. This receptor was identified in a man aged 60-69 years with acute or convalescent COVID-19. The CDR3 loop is CASSPSGTGTGELFF. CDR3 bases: TGTGCCAGCAGTCCTTCCGGAACAGGGACCGGGGAGCTGTTTTTT.